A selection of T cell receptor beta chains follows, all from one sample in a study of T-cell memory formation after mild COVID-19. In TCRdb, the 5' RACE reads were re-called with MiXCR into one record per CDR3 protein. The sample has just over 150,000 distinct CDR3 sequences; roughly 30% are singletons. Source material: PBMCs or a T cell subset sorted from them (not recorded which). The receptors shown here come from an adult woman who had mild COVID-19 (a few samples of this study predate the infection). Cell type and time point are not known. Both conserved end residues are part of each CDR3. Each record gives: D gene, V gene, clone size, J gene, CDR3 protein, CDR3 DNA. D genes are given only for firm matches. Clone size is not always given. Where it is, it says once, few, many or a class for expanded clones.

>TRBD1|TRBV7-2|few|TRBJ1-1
CASSYPRGKDTEAFF
TGTGCCAGCAGCTACCCCAGGGGGAAGGACACTGAAGCTTTCTTT
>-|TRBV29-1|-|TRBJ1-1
CSVVKMGATEAFF
TGCAGCGTTGTAAAAATGGGAGCCACTGAAGCTTTCTTT
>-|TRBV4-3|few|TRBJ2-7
CASSPFGASYEQYF
TGCGCCAGCAGCCCGTTCGGTGCCTCCTACGAGCAGTACTTC
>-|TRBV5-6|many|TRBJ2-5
CASSLALALGQETQYF
TGTGCCAGCAGCTTGGCACTAGCACTCGGTCAAGAGACCCAGTACTTC
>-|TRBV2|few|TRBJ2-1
CASRGVKGGNEQFF
TGTGCCAGCAGGGGAGTCAAAGGGGGCAATGAGCAGTTCTTC
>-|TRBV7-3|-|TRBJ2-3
CASIYFEGVTDTQYF
TGTGCCAGCATCTACTTTGAGGGGGTCACAGATACGCAGTATTTT
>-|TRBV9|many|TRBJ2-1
CASSPAGPSYNEQFF
TGTGCCAGCAGCCCAGCGGGTCCGTCCTACAATGAGCAGTTCTTC
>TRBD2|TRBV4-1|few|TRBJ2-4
CASSQGLAGGLAKNIQYF
TGCGCCAGCAGCCAAGGACTAGCGGGGGGCTTAGCCAAAAACATTCAGTACTTC
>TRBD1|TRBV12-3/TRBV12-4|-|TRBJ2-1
CASSWTGRNEQFF
TGTGCCAGCAGTTGGACAGGGCGGAATGAGCAGTTCTTC
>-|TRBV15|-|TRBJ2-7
CATSREQSSYEQYF
TGTGCCACCAGCAGAGAGCAGAGCTCCTACGAGCAGTACTTC
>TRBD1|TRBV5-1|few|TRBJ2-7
CASSPGTGVYEQYF
TGCGCCAGCAGCCCCGGGACAGGGGTCTACGAGCAGTACTTC
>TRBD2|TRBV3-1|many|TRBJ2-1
CASSQVRTWAGDDNEQFF
TGTGCCAGCAGCCAAGTGAGAACTTGGGCGGGAGATGACAATGAGCAGTTCTTC
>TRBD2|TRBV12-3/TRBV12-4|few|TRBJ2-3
CASSQGLADTDTQYF
TGTGCCAGCAGCCAAGGACTAGCGGACACAGATACGCAGTATTTT
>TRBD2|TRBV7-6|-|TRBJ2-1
CASSPRPGLAIYNEQFF
TGTGCCAGCAGCCCGCGACCGGGACTAGCGATTTACAATGAGCAGTTCTTC
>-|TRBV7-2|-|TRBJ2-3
CASSSFTDTQYF
TGTGCCAGCAGCTCGTTTACAGATACGCAGTATTTT
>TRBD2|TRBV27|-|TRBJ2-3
CASGIRGGRGTDTQYF
TGTGCCAGCGGAATAAGGGGCGGGAGGGGCACAGATACGCAGTATTTT
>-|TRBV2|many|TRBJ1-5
CASTVRGPGGHQPQHF
TGTGCCAGCACCGTTAGGGGCCCGGGGGGTCATCAGCCCCAGCATTTT
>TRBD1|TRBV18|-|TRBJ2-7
CASSRGQGNYEQYF
TGTGCCAGCTCACGGGGACAGGGGAACTACGAGCAGTACTTC
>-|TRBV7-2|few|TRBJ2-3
CASSSGSFYTQYF
TGTGCCAGCAGCTCGGGGTCCTTTTATACGCAGTATTTT
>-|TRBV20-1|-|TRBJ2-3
CSAIGGGTGDTQYF
TGCAGTGCTATTGGCGGAGGTACGGGGGATACGCAGTATTTT
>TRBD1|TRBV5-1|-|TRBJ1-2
CASSCYRGRGRGNYGYTF
TGCGCCAGCAGCTGTTACAGGGGGCGCGGCCGGGGAAACTATGGCTACACCTTC
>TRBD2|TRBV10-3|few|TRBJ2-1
CAISPRTSGTSYNEQFF
TGTGCCATCAGTCCCAGGACTAGCGGGACTTCCTACAATGAGCAGTTCTTC
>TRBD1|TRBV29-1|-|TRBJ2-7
CSVPRTGNPYEQYF
TGCAGCGTTCCCCGGACAGGGAATCCCTACGAGCAGTACTTC
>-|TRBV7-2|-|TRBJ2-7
CASSSPTGGEQYF
TGTGCCAGCAGCTCCCCCACCGGGGGCGAGCAGTACTTC
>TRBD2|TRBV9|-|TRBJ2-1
CASSVGEEAGGRQFF
TGTGCCAGCAGCGTAGGTGAGGAGGCCGGGGGGAGGCAGTTCTTC
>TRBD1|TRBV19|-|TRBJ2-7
CASRNPRDRGNEQYF
TGTGCCAGTAGAAACCCTCGGGACAGGGGCAACGAGCAGTACTTC
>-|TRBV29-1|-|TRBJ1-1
CSVEDGNAEAFF
TGCAGCGTTGAAGATGGGAACGCTGAAGCTTTCTTT
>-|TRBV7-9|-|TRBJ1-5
CASSSDRTQPQHF
TGTGCCAGCAGCTCTGACAGGACCCAGCCCCAGCATTTT